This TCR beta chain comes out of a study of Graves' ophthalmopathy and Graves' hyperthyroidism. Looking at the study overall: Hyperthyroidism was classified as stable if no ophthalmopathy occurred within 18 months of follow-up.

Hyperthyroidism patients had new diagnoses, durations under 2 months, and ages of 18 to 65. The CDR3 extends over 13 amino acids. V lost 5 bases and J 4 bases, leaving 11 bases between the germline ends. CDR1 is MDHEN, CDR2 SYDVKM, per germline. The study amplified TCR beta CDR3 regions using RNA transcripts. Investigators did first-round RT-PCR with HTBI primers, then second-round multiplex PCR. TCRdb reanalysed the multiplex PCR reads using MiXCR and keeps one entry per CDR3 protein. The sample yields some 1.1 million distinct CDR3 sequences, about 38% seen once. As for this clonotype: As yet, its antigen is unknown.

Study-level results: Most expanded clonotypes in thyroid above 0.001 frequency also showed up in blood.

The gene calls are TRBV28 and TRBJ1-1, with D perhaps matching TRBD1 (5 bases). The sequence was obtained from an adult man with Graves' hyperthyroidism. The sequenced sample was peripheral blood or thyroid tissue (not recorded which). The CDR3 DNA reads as TGTGCCAGCAGTGGGGCCAGCGGCACTGAAGCTTTCTTT. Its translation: CASSGASGTEAFF.